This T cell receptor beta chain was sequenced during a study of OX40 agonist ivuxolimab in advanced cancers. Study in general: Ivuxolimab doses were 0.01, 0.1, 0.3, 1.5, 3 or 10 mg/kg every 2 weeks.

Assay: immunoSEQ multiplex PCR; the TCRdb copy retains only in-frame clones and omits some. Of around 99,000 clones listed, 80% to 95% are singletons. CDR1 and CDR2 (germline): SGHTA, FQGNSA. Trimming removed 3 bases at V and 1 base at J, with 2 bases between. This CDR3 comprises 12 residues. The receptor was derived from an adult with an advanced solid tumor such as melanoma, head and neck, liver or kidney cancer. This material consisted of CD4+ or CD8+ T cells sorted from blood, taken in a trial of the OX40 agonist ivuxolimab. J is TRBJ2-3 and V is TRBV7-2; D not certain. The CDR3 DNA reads TGTGCCAGCAGCTTGGGCACAGATACGCAGTATTTT. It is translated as CASSLGTDTQYF.